This T cell receptor beta chain was recorded in a study of blood T cell repertoires in COVID-19 (dated by TCRdb to about 2020). Background for the entire study: The collaborator samples originated in the United States, Italy and Spain and spanned the acute and convalescent phases of COVID-19. The material from the prospective study consisted of cDNA or gDNA derived from T cells, B-cell-depleted T cells, or PBMCs. Deeply sampled blood TCRbeta repertoires from subjects exposed to, actively infected with, or recovered from COVID-19 were included in the dataset. A freely available public database, intended as a resource for researchers studying the immune response to SARS-CoV-2, is where the repertoires were released. The samples were drawn from two sources: the first 160 participants of the ongoing ImmuneRACE study, and 950 to 1,500 subjects contributed by 6 global collaborators. A de-identified subject ID, COVID-19 status, age in years and sex were almost always included in the sample metadata. Where available, HLA class I and class II types were obtained from metadata supplied by the sample provider rather than from assay-based typing. The study at large found these results: The quantity of clinical and demographic metadata differed by source and by participant and was supplied without curation.

Including cysteine and phenylalanine, the CDR3 has 14 amino acids. The DNA shown is the 42-base CDR3, in frame from base 1. From V the trimming removes 4 bases and from J it removes 3 bases, while the gene matches leave 5 bases of the junction unaccounted for. The germline V gene yields LGHNA for CDR1 and YNFKEQ for CDR2. Collaborating institutions collected whole blood in K2EDTA tubes following their own protocols. Collaborator samples were shipped for TCRbeta analysis as frozen whole blood, isolated PBMCs, or DNA extracted from either sample type. The immunoSEQ Assay, a bias-controlled multiplex PCR, was used to amplify TCRbeta CDR3 regions from genomic DNA. For the original study's pipeline: The number of nucleated cells in each sample was estimated by amplification of reference gene primers within the assay. To quantify the absolute abundance of each unique TCRbeta CDR3 rearrangement, sequence reads were collapsed and filtered. Productive Simpson clonality was computed per sample as the square root of Simpson's diversity index over productive rearrangements. The clones in this table, taken by TCRdb from immuneACCESS, are in-frame only. Not every clone is retained; where verified, under half of the shortfall comes from an unresolved V gene, and the cause of the rest is unknown. That table furnishes V, J and clone size, whereas the DNA furnished D and trimming. Within this sample are about 120,000 clones, with about nine tenths of them counted one time only. Approximately 1.7% of the sample goes to the ten largest clones.

A note on this clone: It lacks a known antigen. Base qualities were left out, and no much larger clone turns up one base away.

The TCR originated in a human donor with active COVID-19. The donor label of this sample is uncertain. Material: peripheral blood. The chain couples TRBV4-2 to TRBJ2-5, with TRBD2 identical over 7 junction bases. The CDR3 sequence is CASSRSGVEETQYF. The bases read TGTGCCAGCAGCCGCAGCGGGGTAGAAGAGACCCAGTACTTC.